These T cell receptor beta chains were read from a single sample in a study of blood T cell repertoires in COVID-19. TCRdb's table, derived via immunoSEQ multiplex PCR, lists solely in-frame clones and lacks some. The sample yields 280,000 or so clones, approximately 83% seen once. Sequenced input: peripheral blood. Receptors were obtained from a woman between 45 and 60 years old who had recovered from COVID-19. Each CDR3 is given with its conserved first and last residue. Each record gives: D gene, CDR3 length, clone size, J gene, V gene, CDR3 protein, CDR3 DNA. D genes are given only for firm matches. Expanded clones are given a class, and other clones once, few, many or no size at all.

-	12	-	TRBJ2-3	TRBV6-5	CASSYGLGVWYF	TGTGCCAGCAGTTACGGTCTAGGGGTGTGGTATTTT
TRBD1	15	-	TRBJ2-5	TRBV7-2	CASSLGGGGWETQYF	TGTGCCAGCAGCTTAGGAGGGGGCGGCTGGGAGACCCAGTACTTC
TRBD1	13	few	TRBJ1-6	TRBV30	CAYRGLSYSPLHF	TGTGCCTACAGGGGGCTGTCGTATTCACCCCTCCACTTT
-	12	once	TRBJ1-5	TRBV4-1	CASSQVAGPQHF	TGCGCCAGCAGCCAAGTGGCGGGGCCCCAGCATTTT
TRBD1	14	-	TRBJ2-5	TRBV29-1	CSAKDRGREKTQYF	TGCAGCGCCAAGGACAGGGGCAGGGAGAAGACCCAGTACTTC
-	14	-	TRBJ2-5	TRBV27	CASSLRVQRETQYF	TGTGCCAGCAGTCTCCGGGTCCAGAGGGAGACCCAGTACTTC
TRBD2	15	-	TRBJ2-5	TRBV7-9	CASSLGTSGQETQYF	TGTGCCAGCAGCTTAGGGACTAGCGGGCAAGAGACCCAGTACTTC
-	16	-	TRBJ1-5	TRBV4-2	CASSQDLEPVGQPQHF	TGTGCCAGCAGCCAAGATCTTGAACCAGTGGGCCAGCCCCAGCATTTT
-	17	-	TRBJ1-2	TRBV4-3	CASSQEEYEYRADGYTF	TGCGCCAGCAGCCAAGAAGAGTACGAGTACAGGGCCGATGGCTACACCTTC
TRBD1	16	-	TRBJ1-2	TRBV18	CASSQPGTGGDYGYTF	TGTGCCAGCTCACAGCCCGGGACAGGAGGGGACTATGGCTACACCTTC
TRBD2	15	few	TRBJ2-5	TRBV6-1	CASSETSGGLETQYF	TGTGCCAGCAGTGAGACTAGCGGGGGATTAGAGACCCAGTACTTC
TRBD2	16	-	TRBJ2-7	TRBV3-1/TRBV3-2	CASSQGSASGSYEQYF	TGTGCCAGCAGCCAGGGGTCGGCTAGCGGTTCCTACGAGCAGTACTTC
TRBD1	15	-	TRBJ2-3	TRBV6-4	CASSDSAGGPDTQYF	TGTGCCAGCAGTGACTCGGCAGGGGGCCCAGATACGCAGTATTTT
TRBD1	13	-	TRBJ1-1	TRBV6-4	CASPTQGATEAFF	TGTGCCAGCCCGACTCAGGGGGCCACTGAAGCTTTCTTT
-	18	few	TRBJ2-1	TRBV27	CASSLSGPSDGSYNEQFF	TGTGCCAGCAGTTTATCGGGGCCCAGCGATGGATCCTACAATGAGCAGTTCTTC
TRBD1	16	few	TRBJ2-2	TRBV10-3	CAISPGTGGSSGELFF	TGTGCCATCAGCCCGGGAACAGGGGGCTCAAGCGGGGAGCTGTTTTTT
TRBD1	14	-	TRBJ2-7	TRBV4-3	CASSPGQGAGEQYF	TGCGCCAGCTCCCCGGGCCAGGGGGCCGGCGAGCAGTACTTC
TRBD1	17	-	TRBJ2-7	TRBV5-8	CASSLDVGQGAKDEQYF	TGTGCCAGCAGCTTGGATGTCGGACAGGGGGCTAAAGACGAGCAGTACTTC
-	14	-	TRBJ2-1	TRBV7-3	CASSLNVGSDEQFF	TGTGCCAGCAGCTTAAACGTAGGGAGCGATGAGCAGTTCTTC
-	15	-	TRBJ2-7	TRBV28	CASSISGPLSYEQYF	TGTGCCAGCAGTATCAGCGGGCCACTTTCCTACGAGCAGTACTTC
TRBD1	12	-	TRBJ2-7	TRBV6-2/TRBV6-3	CASSYTGGEQYF	TGTGCCAGCAGTTATACAGGGGGCGAGCAGTACTTC
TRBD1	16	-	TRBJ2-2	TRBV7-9	CASSARGQGAFGELFF	TGTGCCAGCAGCGCCCGAGGACAGGGGGCGTTCGGGGAGCTGTTTTTT
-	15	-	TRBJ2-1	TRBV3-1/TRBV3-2	CASSQVGEGGGEQFF	TGTGCCAGCAGCCAAGTGGGTGAGGGAGGGGGTGAGCAGTTCTTC
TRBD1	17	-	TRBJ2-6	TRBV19	CASRGTGEGPGANVLTF	TGTGCCAGTAGGGGGACAGGGGAGGGTCCTGGGGCCAACGTCCTGACTTTC
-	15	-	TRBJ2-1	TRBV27	CASSSARGSYNEQFF	TGTGCCAGCAGTTCGGCTAGGGGAAGCTACAATGAGCAGTTCTTC
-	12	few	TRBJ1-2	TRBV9	CASSATVYGYTF	TGTGCCAGCAGCGCGACAGTCTATGGCTACACCTTC
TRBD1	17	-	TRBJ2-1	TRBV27	CASSTQWTGSSYNEQFF	TGTGCCAGCAGTACCCAATGGACAGGGAGCTCCTACAATGAGCAGTTCTTC
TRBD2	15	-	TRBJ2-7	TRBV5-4	CASSPTGRGDHEQYF	TGTGCCAGCAGCCCTACTGGGCGGGGGGATCACGAGCAGTACTTC
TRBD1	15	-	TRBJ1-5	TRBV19	CASSGPGQGVGPQHF	TGTGCCAGTAGTGGACCGGGACAGGGTGTAGGGCCCCAGCATTTT
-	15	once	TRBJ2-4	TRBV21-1	CASSKDEDAKNIQYF	TGTGCCAGCAGCAAAGACGAGGATGCCAAAAACATTCAGTACTTC
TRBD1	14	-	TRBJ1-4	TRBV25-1	CASGDRGANEKLFF	TGTGCCAGCGGAGACAGGGGAGCTAATGAAAAACTGTTTTTT
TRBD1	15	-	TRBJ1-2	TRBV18	CASSPGQGGSYGYTF	TGTGCCAGCTCACCGGGACAGGGGGGAAGCTATGGCTACACCTTC
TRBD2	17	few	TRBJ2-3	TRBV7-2	CASSAGTSGSRTDTQYF	TGTGCCAGCAGCGCTGGGACTAGCGGGAGTAGGACAGATACGCAGTATTTT
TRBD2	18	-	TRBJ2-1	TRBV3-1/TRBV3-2	CASSQDTTSGSSYNEQFF	TGTGCCAGCAGCCAAGATACGACCAGCGGGAGCTCCTACAATGAGCAGTTCTTC
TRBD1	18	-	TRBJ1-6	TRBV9	CASSRQGARRIGNSPLHF	TGTGCCAGCAGCAGACAGGGGGCGCGTAGGATCGGTAATTCACCCCTCCACTTT
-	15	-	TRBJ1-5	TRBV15	CATSTITEVGQPQHF	TGTGCCACCAGCACTATTACTGAAGTTGGTCAGCCCCAGCATTTT
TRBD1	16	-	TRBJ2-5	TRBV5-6	CASSLGFRQGGETQYF	TGTGCCAGCAGCTTGGGGTTCCGACAGGGTGGCGAGACCCAGTACTTC
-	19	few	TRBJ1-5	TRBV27	CASNPRGGRGRDSNQPQHF	TGTGCCAGCAATCCTCGTGGCGGGCGAGGGAGGGATAGCAATCAGCCCCAGCATTTT
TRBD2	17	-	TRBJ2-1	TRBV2	CASSERSTGTSGGSQFF	TGTGCCAGCAGTGAGCGATCCACCGGGACTAGCGGGGGGAGTCAGTTCTTC
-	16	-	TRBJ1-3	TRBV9	CASSGMGSISGNTIYF	TGTGCCAGCAGCGGAATGGGCAGTATCTCTGGAAACACCATATATTTT
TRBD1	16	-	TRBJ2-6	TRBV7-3	CASSARDRGKVGVLTF	TGTGCCAGCAGCGCCCGGGACAGGGGAAAGGTTGGCGTCCTGACTTTC
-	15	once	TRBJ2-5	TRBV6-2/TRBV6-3	CASSYSRGDQETQYF	TGTGCCAGCAGTTACTCGCGCGGAGACCAAGAGACCCAGTACTTC
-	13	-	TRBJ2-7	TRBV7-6	CASSLQRTYEQYF	TGTGCCAGCAGCTTACAGCGGACCTACGAGCAGTACTTC
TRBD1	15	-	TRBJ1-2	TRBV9	CASSVTGTGSYGYTF	TGTGCCAGCAGCGTAACCGGGACAGGAAGCTATGGCTACACCTTC
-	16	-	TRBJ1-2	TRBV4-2	CASSRFAENSNYGYTF	TGTGCCAGCAGCCGCTTCGCGGAAAACTCTAACTATGGCTACACCTTC
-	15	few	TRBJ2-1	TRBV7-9	CASSRGDSSYNEQFF	TGTGCCAGCAGCCGCGGCGATAGCTCCTACAATGAGCAGTTCTTC
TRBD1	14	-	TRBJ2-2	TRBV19	CASTGTANTGELFF	TGTGCCAGTACCGGGACAGCGAACACCGGGGAGCTGTTTTTT
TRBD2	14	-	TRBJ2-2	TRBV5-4	CASSTALAGGELFF	TGTGCCAGCAGCACGGCGCTAGCGGGCGGGGAGCTGTTTTTT
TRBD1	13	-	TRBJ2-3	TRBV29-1	CSVVQGDPDTQYF	TGCAGCGTTGTACAGGGGGATCCAGATACGCAGTATTTT
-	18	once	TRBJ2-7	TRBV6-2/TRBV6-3	CASSYTGHPGGMSYEQYF	TGTGCCAGCAGTTACACGGGACACCCCGGCGGTATGTCCTACGAGCAGTACTTC
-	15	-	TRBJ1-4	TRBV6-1	CASSDWGGGNEKLFF	TGTGCCAGCAGTGATTGGGGGGGCGGTAATGAAAAACTGTTTTTT
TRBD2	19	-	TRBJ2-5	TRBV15	CATSIGSSGGARFQETQYF	TGTGCCACCAGCATAGGGTCTAGCGGGGGGGCCAGGTTCCAAGAGACCCAGTACTTC
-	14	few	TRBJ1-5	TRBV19	CASSMSRTNQPQHF	TGTGCCAGTAGTATGTCCAGGACAAATCAGCCCCAGCATTTT
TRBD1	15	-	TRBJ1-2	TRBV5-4	CASSSGQGFNYGYTF	TGTGCCAGCAGCTCGGGACAGGGGTTTAACTATGGCTACACCTTC
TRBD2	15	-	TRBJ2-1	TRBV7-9	CASSLSGGLGNEQFF	TGTGCCAGCAGCTTAAGCGGGGGCCTAGGCAATGAGCAGTTCTTC
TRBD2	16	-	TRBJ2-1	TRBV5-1	CASSLVGGGAVDEQFF	TGCGCCAGCAGCTTGGTCGGCGGGGGGGCCGTAGATGAGCAGTTCTTC
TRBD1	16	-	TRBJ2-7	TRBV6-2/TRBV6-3	CASSSGQGEWSYEQYF	TGTGCCAGCAGTTCGGGACAGGGGGAATGGTCCTACGAGCAGTACTTC
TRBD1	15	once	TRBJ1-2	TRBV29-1	CSVGQGTIVNYGYTF	TGCAGCGTTGGACAGGGGACGATAGTAAACTATGGCTACACCTTC